This TCR beta chain was observed in a study of T cell changes during pregnancy in multiple sclerosis (dated by TCRdb to between 2018 and 2020). Notes on the research overall: The study examined how the T cell repertoire changed over the course of pregnancy in women with multiple sclerosis.

About this clone itself: No cognate antigen has been identified for it. No base quality values were provided; no much bigger clone lies one nucleotide off.

The library was made by the immunoSEQ multiplex PCR assay. This immuneACCESS table, as held by TCRdb, lists in-frame sequences with V and J called but not all clones. Of the missing ones, under half trace to an unresolved V gene in checked studies; the others have no known cause. Present in this sample are tens of thousands of clones, 85% to 95% of which were seen just once. The ten largest clonotypes hold about 0.4% of the sample. The CDR3 starts with the cysteine, ends with the phenylalanine, and has 16 residues. Of the read, only the CDR3 DNA is kept; its 48 bases are in frame from base 1. The sequence derives from a female donor with multiple sclerosis, enrolled in a pregnancy study. This receptor chain uses TRBV21-1 and TRBJ1-5; the DNA was not compared with TRBD1, the D call given in the table. TRBV21-1 is assigned pseudogene status. This material consisted of CD4+ T cells from peripheral blood mononuclear cells, taken before pregnancy. The bases are TGTGCCAGCAGACGTCCGGGACAGGCTAGCAATCAGCCCCAGCATTTT. Its product reads: CASRRPGQASNQPQHF.